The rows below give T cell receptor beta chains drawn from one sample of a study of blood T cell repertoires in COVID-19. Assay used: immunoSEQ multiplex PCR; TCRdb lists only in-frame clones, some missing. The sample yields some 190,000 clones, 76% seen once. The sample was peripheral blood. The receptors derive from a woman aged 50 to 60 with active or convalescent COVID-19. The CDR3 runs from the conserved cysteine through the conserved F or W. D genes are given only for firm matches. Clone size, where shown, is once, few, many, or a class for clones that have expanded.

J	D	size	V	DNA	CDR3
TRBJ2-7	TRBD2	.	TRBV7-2	TGTGCCAGCAGCCTAGGACTAGAGCCCTACGAGCAGTACTTC	CASSLGLEPYEQYF
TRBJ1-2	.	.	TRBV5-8	TGTGCCAGCAGCTCCCTACAGGGAAAAAATGGCTACACCTTC	CASSSLQGKNGYTF
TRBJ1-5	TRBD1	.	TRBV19	TGTGCCAGTCAACACAGGGGAGACCAGCCCCAGCATTTT	CASQHRGDQPQHF
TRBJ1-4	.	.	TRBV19	TGTGCCAGTAGTACCGAGACAGGCCCCAATGAAAAACTGTTTTTT	CASSTETGPNEKLFF
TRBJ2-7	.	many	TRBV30	TGTGCCTGGAGTGTTTCTGGAAGGGACTTGTTCTACGAGCAGTACTTC	CAWSVSGRDLFYEQYF
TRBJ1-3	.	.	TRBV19	TGTGCCAGTAGTACGAGAGACGGAGCATTCTCTGGAAACACCATATATTTT	CASSTRDGAFSGNTIYF
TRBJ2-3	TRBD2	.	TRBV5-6	TGTGCCAGCAGCTTGGCCCGGGGGGGCCAATATTTT	CASSLARGGQYF
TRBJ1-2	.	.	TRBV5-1	TGCGCCAGCAGCTTGGTGGACAGCCCTAACTATGGCTACACCTTC	CASSLVDSPNYGYTF
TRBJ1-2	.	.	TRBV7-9	TGTGCCAGCAGCTTAGCGGAGACGAGTACTGGCTACACCTTC	CASSLAETSTGYTF
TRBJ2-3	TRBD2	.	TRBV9	TGTGCCAGCAGCCCGGGACTAGCAGATACGCAGTATTTT	CASSPGLADTQYF
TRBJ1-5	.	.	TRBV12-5	TGTGCTAGTGGTTGGGGGGAGGGGGGCAATCAGCCCCAGCATTTT	CASGWGEGGNQPQHF
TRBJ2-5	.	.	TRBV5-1	TGCGCCAGCAGCTTGGACGGTATGAAGACCCAGTACTTC	CASSLDGMKTQYF
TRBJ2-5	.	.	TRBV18	TGTGCCAGCTCACCAGATATAGCCCAAGAGACCCAGTACTTC	CASSPDIAQETQYF
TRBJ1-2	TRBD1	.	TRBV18	TGTGCCAGCTCACCCCGGACAGGGGAAGATCGGTATGGCTACACCTTC	CASSPRTGEDRYGYTF
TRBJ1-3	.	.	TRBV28	TGTGCCAGCAATGCCCCCCGCACAGGATCTGGAAACACCATATATTTT	CASNAPRTGSGNTIYF
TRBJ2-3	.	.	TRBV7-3	TGTGCCAGCAGCCCACAGGGCGCAGATACGCAGTATTTT	CASSPQGADTQYF
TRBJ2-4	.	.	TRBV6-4	TGTGCCAGCAGTGGCTATTGGCGCAACCCGGAGGGGGCCAAAAACATTCAGTACTTC	CASSGYWRNPEGAKNIQYF
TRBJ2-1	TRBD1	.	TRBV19	TGTGCCAGTAGTATAGGACAGGGAAAAGGCAATGAGCAGTTCTTC	CASSIGQGKGNEQFF
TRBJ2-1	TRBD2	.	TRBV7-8	TGTGCCAGCAGCTTAGTCTCGGGGGGTGCGTACAATGAGCAGTTCTTC	CASSLVSGGAYNEQFF
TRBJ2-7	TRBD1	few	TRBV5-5	TGTGCCAGCAGCTTGGAGGGACAGGGATCCTACGAGCAGTACTTC	CASSLEGQGSYEQYF
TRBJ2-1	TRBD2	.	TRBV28	TGTGCCAGCAGTCTCCCAGCGGGAAGCTCCTACAATGAGCAGTTCTTC	CASSLPAGSSYNEQFF
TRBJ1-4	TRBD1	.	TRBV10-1	TGCGCCAGCAGTGACAGGGGGACGGATGAAAAACTGTTTTTT	CASSDRGTDEKLFF
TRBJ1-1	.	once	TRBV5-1	TGCGCCAGCAGCGTTACAGGGAGGGCGAACACTGAAGCTTTCTTT	CASSVTGRANTEAFF
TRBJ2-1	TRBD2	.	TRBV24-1	TGTGCCACCAGTGACCGGGTCCCGGGACTAGCGGTCAATGAGCAGTTCTTC	CATSDRVPGLAVNEQFF
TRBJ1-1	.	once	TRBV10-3	TGTGCCATCAGTGCGCCCCGCACCGATCAGGGCACTGAAGCTTTCTTT	CAISAPRTDQGTEAFF
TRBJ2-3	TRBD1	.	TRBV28	TGTGCCAGCAGTACAACCGGGACAGGGGTGATAACAGCTACGCAGTATTTT	CASSTTGTGVITATQYF
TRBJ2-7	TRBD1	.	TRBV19	TGTGCCAGTAGTATTTCCCGGGACAGCAAAACCTACGAGCAGTACTTC	CASSISRDSKTYEQYF
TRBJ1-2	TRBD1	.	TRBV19	TGTGCCAGTAGTCCCTCGGGACAGCAGGGAAGCTATGGCTACACCTTC	CASSPSGQQGSYGYTF
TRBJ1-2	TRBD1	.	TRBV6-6	TGTGCCAGCACCCCCCGGGACAGGGCGGCTGGCTACACCTTC	CASTPRDRAAGYTF
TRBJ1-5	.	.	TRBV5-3	TGTGCCAGAAGCTTGGTCTCAGGGAGCAATCAGCCCCAGCATTTT	CARSLVSGSNQPQHF
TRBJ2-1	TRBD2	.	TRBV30	TGTGCCTGGAGCCCCGGACTAGGGGACAATGAGCAGTTCTTC	CAWSPGLGDNEQFF
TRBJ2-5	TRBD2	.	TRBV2	TGTGCCAGCAGTGAACTAGCGGGGGGTCCATGGGCCCAGTACTTC	CASSELAGGPWAQYF
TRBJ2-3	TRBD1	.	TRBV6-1	TGTGCCAGCAGTGAAGCTTTGGACAGGGCGAGGGGCACAGATACGCAGTATTTT	CASSEALDRARGTDTQYF
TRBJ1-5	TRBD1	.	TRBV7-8	TGTGCCAGCAGCTGGGGACAGGGACTTAGCAATCAGCCCCAGCATTTT	CASSWGQGLSNQPQHF
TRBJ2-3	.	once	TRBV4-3	TGCGCCAGCAGCCAAGATCTCGGGGTTGGCACAGATACGCAGTATTTT	CASSQDLGVGTDTQYF
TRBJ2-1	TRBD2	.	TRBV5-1	TGCGCCAGCAGCCTTCAGACTAGCGGGATGTCCCATGAGCAGTTCTTC	CASSLQTSGMSHEQFF